Presented here are 2 T cell receptor beta chains from one specimen sequenced in a study of CD8 T cells in ankylosing spondylitis (TCRdb year 2017). Library method: 5' RACE. The sequencing machine was an Illumina HiSeq 2500. TCRdb took the public reads, trimmed them with fastp at Q25, ran MiXCR for clone calling and kept in-frame beta chains. Rows are combined by CDR3 protein, so each entry shows the most common genes and DNA. Counted in this sample were about 150,000 distinct CDR3 sequences; around two fifths of them appeared once. Of the sample, about 16% is held by the ten largest clones. Sequenced sample: synovial fluid, either unsorted or a sorted T cell fraction (not recorded which). All receptors derive from a male donor with ankylosing spondylitis.

The chain joins TRBV6-5 to TRBJ1-1; TRBD1 might be the D (5 bases). Germline V gene lookup returns CDR1 MNHEY and CDR2 SVGAGI. The CDR3 sequence is 16 residues long. V lost 4 bases to trimming and J lost 6 bases, with 21 bases between them. The CDR3 bases are TGTGCCAGCAGTTCCTTCACCGGGACTTCGGGGGCTGAAGCTTTCTTT. Translating it yields CASSSFTGTSGAEAFF.

This sequence joins TRBV6-2 or TRBV6-3 and TRBJ2-2; tentative D call: TRBD2 (7 bases). Trimming took off 8 bases at V and 6 bases at J, with 13 bases between the two ends. Looked up from germline, CDR1 is MNHEY and CDR2 is SVGEGT. The CDR3 runs 13 residues. CDR3 nucleotides: TGTGCCAGCGGGAGGGGGACGGCCGGGGAGCTGTTTTTT. It yields the protein CASGRGTAGELFF.